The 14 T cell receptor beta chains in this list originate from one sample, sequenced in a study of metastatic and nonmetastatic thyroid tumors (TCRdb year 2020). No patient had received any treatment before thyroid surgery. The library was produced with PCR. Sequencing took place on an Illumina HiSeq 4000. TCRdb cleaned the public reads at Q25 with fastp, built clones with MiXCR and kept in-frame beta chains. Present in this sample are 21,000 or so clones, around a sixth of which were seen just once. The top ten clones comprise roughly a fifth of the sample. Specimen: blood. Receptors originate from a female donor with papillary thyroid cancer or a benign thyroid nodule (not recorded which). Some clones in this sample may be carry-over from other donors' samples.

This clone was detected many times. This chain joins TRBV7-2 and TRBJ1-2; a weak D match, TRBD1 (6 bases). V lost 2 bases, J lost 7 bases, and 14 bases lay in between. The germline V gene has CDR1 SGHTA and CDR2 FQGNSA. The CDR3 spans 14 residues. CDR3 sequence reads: CASSLSGGGRGYTF. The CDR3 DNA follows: TGTGCCAGCAGCTTATCGGGCGGGGGGCGTGGCTACACCTTC. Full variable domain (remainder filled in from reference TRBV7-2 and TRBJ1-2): GAGVSQSPSNKVTEKGKDVELRCDPISGHTALYWYRQSLGQGLEFLIYFQGNSAPDKSGLPSDRFSAERTGGSVSTLTIQRTQQEDSAVYLCASSLSGGGRGYTFGSGTRLTVV.

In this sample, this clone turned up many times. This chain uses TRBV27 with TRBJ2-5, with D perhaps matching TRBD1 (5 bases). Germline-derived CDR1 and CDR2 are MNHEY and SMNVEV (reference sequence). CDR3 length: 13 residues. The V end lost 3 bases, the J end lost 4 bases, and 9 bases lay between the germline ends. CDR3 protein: CASSFFDRETQYF. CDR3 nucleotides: TGTGCCAGCAGTTTTTTTGACAGAGAGACCCAGTACTTC.

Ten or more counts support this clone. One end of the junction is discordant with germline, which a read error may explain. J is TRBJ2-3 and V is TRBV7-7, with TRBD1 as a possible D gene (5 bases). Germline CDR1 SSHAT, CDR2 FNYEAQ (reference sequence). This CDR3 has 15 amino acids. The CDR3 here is CASSLAPDTTDTQYF. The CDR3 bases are TGTGCTAGCAGCTTAGCACCGGACACCACAGATACGCAGTATTTT.

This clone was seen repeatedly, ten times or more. The CDR3 bases are TGCAGTGCTAGAGACCTAGCCGAGGGCTACGAGCAGTACTTC. It yields the protein CSARDLAEGYEQYF. The chain joins TRBV20-1 to TRBJ2-7, with a tentative D call TRBD2 (5 bases). This CDR3 is built from 14 residues. Germline V gene lookup returns CDR1 DFQATT and CDR2 SNEGSKA (reference sequence). Deletions cut 0 bases from V and 3 bases from J, with 12 bases between.

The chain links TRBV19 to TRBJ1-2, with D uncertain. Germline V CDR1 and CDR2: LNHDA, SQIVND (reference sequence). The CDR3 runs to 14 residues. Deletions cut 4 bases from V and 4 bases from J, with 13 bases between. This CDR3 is CASSRDTRRYGYTF. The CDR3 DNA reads TGTGCCAGTAGTAGAGACACCCGACGCTATGGCTACACCTTC.

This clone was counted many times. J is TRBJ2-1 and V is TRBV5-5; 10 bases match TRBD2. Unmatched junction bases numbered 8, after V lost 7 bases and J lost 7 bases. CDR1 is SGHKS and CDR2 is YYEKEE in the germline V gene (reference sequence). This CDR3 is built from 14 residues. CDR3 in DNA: TGTGCCAGCGTGGAGCGGGGGGGGGAGAATGAGCAGTTCTTC. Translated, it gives CASVERGGENEQFF. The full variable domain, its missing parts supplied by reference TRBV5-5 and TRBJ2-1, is DAGVTQSPTHLIKTRGQQVTLRCSPISGHKSVSWYQQVLGQGPQFIFQYYEKEERGRGNFPDRFSARQFPNYSSELNVNALLLGDSALYLCASVERGGENEQFFGPGTRLTVL.

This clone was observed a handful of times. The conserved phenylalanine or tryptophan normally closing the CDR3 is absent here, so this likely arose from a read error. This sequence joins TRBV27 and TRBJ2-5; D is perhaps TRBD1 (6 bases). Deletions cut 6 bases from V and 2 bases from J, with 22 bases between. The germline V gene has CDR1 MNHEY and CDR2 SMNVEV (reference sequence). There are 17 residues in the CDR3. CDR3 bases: TGTGCCAGCAGATCTAGACTCGGACAGATCCAGCAAGAGACCCAGTACTCC. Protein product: CASRSRLGQIQQETQYS.

Written as DNA, the CDR3 is TGTGCCAGCAAGTTTACAACGTGGCGAGGGGCGAACACCGGGGAGCTGTTTTTT. Its translation is CASKFTTWRGANTGELFF. J is TRBJ2-2 and V is TRBV6-6; either TRBD1 or TRBD2 may fit D (5 bases each). The V gene lost 7 bases and the J gene lost 0 bases, with 21 bases spanning the gap. Germline assignment: CDR1 MNHNY and CDR2 SVGAGI (reference sequence). CDR3 length: 18 amino acids.

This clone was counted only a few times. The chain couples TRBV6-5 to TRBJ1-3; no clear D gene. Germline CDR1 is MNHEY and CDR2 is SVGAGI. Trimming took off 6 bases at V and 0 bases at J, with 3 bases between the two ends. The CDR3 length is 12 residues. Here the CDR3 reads CASRSSGNTIYF. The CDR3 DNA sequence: TGTGCCAGCAGATCCTCTGGAAACACCATATATTTT.

The CDR3 DNA follows: TGTGCCAGCAGCCAAGATCGGGGGGGCTCCTATAATTCACCCCTCCACTTT. Encoded protein: CASSQDRGGSYNSPLHF. This chain links TRBV4-2 with TRBJ1-6; possible D gene TRBD1, 5 bases. The CDR3 is made up of 17 amino acids. Germline V gene sequence: CDR1 LGHNA, CDR2 YNFKEQ. The V end was cut by 0 bases, the J end by 0 bases, with 9 bases between.

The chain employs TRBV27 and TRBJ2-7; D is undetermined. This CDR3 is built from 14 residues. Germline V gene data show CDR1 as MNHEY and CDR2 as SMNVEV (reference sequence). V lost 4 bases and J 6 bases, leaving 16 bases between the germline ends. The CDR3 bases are TGTGCCAGCAGTTCGACTCCGCAAGGCCCCGAGCAGTACTTC. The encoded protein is CASSSTPQGPEQYF.

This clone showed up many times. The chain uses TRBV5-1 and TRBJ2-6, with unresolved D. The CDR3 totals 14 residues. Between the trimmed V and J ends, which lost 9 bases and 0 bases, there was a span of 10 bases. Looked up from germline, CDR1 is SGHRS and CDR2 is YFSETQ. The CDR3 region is CATTSGSGANVLTF. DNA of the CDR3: TGCGCCACCACCAGTGGCTCTGGGGCCAACGTCCTGACTTTC.

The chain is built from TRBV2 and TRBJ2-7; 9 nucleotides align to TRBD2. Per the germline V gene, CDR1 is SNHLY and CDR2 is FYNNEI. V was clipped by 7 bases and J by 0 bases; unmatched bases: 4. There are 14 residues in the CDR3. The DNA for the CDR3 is TGTGCCAGCAATGGGGGACTAGCCTCCTACGAGCAGTACTTC. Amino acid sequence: CASNGGLASYEQYF.

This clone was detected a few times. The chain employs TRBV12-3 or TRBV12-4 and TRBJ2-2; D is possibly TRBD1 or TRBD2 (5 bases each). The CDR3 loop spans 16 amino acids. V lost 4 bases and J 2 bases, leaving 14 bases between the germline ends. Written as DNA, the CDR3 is TGTGCCAGCAGTTGGAGAGGGGCTACAAACACCGGGGAGCTGTTTTTT. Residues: CASSWRGATNTGELFF.